This record concerns one T cell receptor (beta chain) sequence. What it recognizes is unknown. Using immunoSEQ multiplex PCR, the repertoire was profiled, and TCRdb retains in-frame clones only, with some absent. The sample shows about 350,000 clones, 75% to 90% of them seen only once. This sample was taken from a study of Ad26.COV2.S vaccination and SARS-CoV-2 variants. Study-level background: The study gave Ad26.COV2.S intramuscularly, once or twice 56 days apart. Study results and caveats: Analyses of TCR breadth and depth may have underestimated total T cell responses. Non-spike TCR breadth was similar in vaccine and placebo recipients.

Treatment noted: 15 to 20 received Ad26.COV2.S at low or high dose, single or two shots; 5 received placebo; per-sample allocation not given. Collection of samples fell on day 63 after the first vaccine or placebo injection. An Ad26 vector was used to express Wuhan-strain SARS-CoV-2 spike as the vaccine. This CDR3 region has 12 residues. Trimming stripped 4 bases from V and 1 base from J, with 8 bases between. Per the germline V gene, CDR1 is SQVTM and CDR2 is ANQGSEA. The J gene is TRBJ2-7, the V gene TRBV29-1; D is unresolved. Sample: peripheral blood, taken in a trial of Ad26.COV2.S vaccine versus placebo. This receptor was taken from a person aged 18-60 years who received the Ad26.COV2.S COVID-19 vaccine or a placebo. The CDR3 coding sequence is TGCAGCGTTGGTCCGGCGTCCTACGAGCAGTACTTC. Translated, it gives CSVGPASYEQYF.